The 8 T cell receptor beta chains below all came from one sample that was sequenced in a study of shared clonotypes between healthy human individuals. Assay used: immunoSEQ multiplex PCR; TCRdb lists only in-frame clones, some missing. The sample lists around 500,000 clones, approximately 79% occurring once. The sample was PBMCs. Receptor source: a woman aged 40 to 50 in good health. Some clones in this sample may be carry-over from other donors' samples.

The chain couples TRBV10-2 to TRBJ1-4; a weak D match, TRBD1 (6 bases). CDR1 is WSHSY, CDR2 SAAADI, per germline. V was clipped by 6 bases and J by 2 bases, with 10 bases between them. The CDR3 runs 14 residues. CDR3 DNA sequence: TGCGCCAGCAGAAAGGGGGGGACTAATGAAAAACTGTTTTTT. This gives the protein CASRKGGTNEKLFF.

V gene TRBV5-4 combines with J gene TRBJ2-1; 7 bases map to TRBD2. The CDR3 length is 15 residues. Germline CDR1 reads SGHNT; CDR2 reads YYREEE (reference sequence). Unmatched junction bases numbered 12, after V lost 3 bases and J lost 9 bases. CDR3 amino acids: CASSWAGTNFGEQFF. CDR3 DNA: TGTGCCAGCAGCTGGGCCGGGACTAATTTTGGTGAGCAGTTCTTC.

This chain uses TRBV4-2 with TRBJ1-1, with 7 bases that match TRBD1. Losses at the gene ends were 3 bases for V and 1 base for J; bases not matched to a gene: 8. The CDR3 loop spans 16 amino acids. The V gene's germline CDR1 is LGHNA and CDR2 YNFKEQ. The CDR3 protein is CASSHPDRPGNTEAFF. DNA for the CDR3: TGTGCCAGCAGCCACCCGGACAGGCCGGGGAACACTGAAGCTTTCTTT.

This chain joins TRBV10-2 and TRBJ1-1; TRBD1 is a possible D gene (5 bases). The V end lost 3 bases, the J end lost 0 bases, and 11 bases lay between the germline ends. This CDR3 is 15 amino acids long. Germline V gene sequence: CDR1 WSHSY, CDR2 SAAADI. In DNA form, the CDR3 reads TGCGCCAGCAGTGACTGGCAGGGTATGAACACTGAAGCTTTCTTT. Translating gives CASSDWQGMNTEAFF.

The CDR3 spells CASSSSGSRADTQYF. CDR3 DNA: TGTGCCAGCAGCAGTAGCGGGAGTCGGGCAGATACGCAGTATTTT. The chain has TRBV7-3 and TRBJ2-3; 9 bases agree with TRBD2. The J segment lost 4 bases and the V segment lost 5 bases, leaving 7 bases of the junction unmatched. CDR1 and CDR2 (germline): SGHTA, FQGTGA. CDR3 length: 15 residues. The full variable domain, with the rest looked up from reference TRBV7-3 and TRBJ2-3, is GAGVSQTPSNKVTEKGKYVELRCDPISGHTALYWYRQSLGQGPEFLIYFQGTGAADDSGLPNDRFFAVRPEGSVSTLKIQRTERGDSAVYLCASSSSGSRADTQYFGPGTRLTVL.

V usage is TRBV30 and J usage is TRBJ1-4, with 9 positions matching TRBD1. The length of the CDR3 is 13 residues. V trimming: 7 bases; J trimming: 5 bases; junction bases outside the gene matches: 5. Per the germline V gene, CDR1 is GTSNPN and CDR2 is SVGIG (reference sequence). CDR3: CASRQGGNEKLFF. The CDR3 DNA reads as TGTGCCTCCCGACAGGGGGGGAATGAAAAACTGTTTTTT.

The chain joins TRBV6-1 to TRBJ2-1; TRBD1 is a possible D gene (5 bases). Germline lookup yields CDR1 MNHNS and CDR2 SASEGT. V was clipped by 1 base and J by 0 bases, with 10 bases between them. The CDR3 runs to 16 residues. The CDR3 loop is CASSEVRGSSYNEQFF. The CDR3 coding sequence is TGTGCCAGCAGTGAAGTAAGGGGAAGCTCCTACAATGAGCAGTTCTTC.

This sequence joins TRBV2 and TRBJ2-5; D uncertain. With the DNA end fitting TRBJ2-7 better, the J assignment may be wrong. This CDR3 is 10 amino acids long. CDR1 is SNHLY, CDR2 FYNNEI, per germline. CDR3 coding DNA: TGTGCCAGCAGTCTCCACGAGCAGTACTTC. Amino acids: CASSLHEQYF.